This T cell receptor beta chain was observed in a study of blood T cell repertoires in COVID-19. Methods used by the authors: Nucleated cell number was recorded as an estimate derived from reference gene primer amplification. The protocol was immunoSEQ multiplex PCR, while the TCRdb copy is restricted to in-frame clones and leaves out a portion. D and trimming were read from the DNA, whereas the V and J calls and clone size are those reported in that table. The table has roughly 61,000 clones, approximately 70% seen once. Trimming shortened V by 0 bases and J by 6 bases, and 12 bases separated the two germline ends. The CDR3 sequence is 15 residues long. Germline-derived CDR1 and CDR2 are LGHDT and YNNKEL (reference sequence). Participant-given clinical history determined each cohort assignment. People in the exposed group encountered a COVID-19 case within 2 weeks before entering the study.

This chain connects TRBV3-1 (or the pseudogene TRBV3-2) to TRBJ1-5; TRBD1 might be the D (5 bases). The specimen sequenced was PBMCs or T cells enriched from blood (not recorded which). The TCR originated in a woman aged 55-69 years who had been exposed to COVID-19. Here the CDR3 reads CASSQDYRGSQPQHF. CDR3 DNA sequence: TGTGCCAGCAGCCAAGATTATCGGGGGAGTCAGCCCCAGCATTTT.